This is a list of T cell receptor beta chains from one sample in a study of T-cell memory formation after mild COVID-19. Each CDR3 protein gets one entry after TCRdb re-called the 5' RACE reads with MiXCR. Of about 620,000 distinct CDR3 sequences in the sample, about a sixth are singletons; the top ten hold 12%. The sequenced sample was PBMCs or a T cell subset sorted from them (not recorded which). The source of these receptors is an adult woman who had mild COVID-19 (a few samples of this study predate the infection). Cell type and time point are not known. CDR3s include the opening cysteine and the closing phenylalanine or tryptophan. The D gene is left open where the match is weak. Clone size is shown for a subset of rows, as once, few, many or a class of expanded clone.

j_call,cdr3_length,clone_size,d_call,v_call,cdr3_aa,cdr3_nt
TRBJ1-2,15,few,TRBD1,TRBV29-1,CSVDLRDRKNYGYTF,TGCAGCGTTGATCTCCGGGACAGGAAAAACTATGGCTACACCTTC
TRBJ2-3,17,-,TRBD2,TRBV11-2,CASSLGQTSGSTDTQYF,TGTGCCAGCAGCTTAGGGCAGACTAGCGGGAGCACAGATACGCAGTATTTT
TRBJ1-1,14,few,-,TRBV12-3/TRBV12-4,CASSLHGRNTEAFF,TGTGCCAGCAGTTTGCACGGGCGGAACACTGAAGCTTTCTTT
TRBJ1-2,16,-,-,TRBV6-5,CASSYSSRLANYGYTF,TGTGCCAGCAGTTACTCCTCTAGATTGGCTAACTATGGCTACACCTTC
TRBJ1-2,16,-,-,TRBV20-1,CSARVSGQGRNYGYTF,TGCAGTGCTAGAGTTTCCGGGCAGGGTAGGAACTATGGCTACACCTTC
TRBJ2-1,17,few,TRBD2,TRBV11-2,CASSQSGRALSYNEQFF,TGTGCCAGCAGCCAAAGCGGGAGGGCCCTCTCCTACAATGAGCAGTTCTTC
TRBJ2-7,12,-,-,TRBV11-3,CASGRQAYEQYF,TGTGCCAGCGGAAGACAGGCGTACGAGCAGTACTTC
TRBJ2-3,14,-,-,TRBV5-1,CASSLQAPPDTQYF,TGCGCCAGCAGTCTTCAAGCCCCTCCCGATACGCAGTATTTT
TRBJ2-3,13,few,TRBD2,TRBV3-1,CASSELAGITQYF,TGTGCCAGCAGTGAACTAGCGGGGATTACGCAGTATTTT
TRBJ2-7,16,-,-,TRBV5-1,CASSLVGQDVALEQYF,TGCGCCAGCAGCTTGGTAGGCCAGGACGTGGCTCTCGAGCAGTACTTC
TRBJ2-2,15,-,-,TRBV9,CASARGGSATGELFF,TGTGCCAGCGCCCGAGGGGGGAGTGCCACCGGGGAGCTGTTTTTT
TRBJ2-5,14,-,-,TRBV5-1,CASTTSSAQETQYF,TGCGCCAGCACCACCTCTAGCGCACAAGAGACCCAGTACTTC
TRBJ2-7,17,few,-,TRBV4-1,CASSQRDSTEITYEQYF,TGCGCCAGCAGCCAAAGGGACTCCACCGAAATAACCTACGAGCAGTACTTC
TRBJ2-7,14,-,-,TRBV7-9,CASSHSDGSYEQYF,TGTGCCAGCAGCCATTCGGACGGCTCCTACGAGCAGTACTTC
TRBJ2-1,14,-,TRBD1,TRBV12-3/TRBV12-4,CASSYRGSSDEQFF,TGTGCCAGCAGTTACAGGGGGTCGAGCGATGAGCAGTTCTTC
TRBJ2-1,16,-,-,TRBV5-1,CASSLPRQSSYNEQFF,TGCGCCAGCAGCTTGCCCCGACAGAGCTCCTACAATGAGCAGTTCTTC
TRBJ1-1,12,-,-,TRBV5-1,CASSFRGGRAFF,TGCGCCAGCAGCTTTAGAGGGGGACGAGCTTTCTTT
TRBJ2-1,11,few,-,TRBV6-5,CASSYANEQFF,TGTGCCAGCAGTTACGCCAATGAGCAGTTCTTC
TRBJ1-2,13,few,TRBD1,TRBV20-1,CSAPHRDRGGYTF,TGCAGTGCTCCACACCGGGACAGGGGTGGCTACACCTTC
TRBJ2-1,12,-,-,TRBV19,CASSITGHEQFF,TGTGCCAGTAGTATTACAGGGCATGAGCAGTTCTTC
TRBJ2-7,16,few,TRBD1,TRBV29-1,CSVEVGTGSHLVEQYF,TGCAGCGTTGAAGTCGGGACAGGGAGCCACTTGGTTGAGCAGTACTTC
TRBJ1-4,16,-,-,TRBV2,CASSEAYGRGGEKLFF,TGTGCCAGCAGTGAAGCCTATGGCAGGGGAGGCGAAAAACTGTTTTTT
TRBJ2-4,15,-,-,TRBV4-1,CASSQQGLAKNIQYF,TGCGCCAGCAGCCAACAGGGATTAGCCAAAAACATTCAGTACTTC
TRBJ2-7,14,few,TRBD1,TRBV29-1,CSVGLQGVPYEQYF,TGCAGCGTTGGTCTGCAGGGGGTTCCCTACGAGCAGTACTTC
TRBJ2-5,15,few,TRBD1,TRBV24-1,CATSDLRDSQETQYF,TGTGCCACCAGTGATTTGCGGGACAGCCAAGAGACCCAGTACTTC
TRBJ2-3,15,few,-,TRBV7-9,CASEPGPAYTDTQYF,TGTGCCAGCGAACCGGGACCCGCCTACACAGATACGCAGTATTTT
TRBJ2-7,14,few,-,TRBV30,CAWSVLGRDREQYF,TGTGCCTGGAGTGTACTAGGGCGGGATCGGGAGCAGTACTTC
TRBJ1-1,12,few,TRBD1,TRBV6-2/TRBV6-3,CAVQGDNTEAFF,TGTGCCGTGCAGGGGGACAACACTGAAGCTTTCTTT
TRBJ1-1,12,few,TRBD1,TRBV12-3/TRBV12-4,CASSLGTGGAFF,TGTGCCAGCAGCCTGGGGACAGGGGGAGCTTTCTTT
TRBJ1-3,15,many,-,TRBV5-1,CASSLGLISGNTIYF,TGCGCCAGCAGCTTGGGATTGATCTCTGGAAACACCATATATTTT
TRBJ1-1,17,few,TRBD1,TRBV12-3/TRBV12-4,CASTPAGRGRGNTEAFF,TGTGCCAGCACCCCGGCGGGGAGGGGGCGAGGGAACACTGAAGCTTTCTTT
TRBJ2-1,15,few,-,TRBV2,CASSEEEGGHNEQFF,TGTGCCAGCAGTGAAGAGGAGGGAGGTCACAATGAGCAGTTCTTC
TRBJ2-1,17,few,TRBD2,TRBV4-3,CASSQDGAGAVYDEQFF,TGCGCCAGCAGCCAAGATGGAGCGGGAGCTGTATACGATGAGCAGTTCTTC
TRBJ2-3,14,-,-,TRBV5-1,CASLRGSSTDTQYF,TGCGCCAGCCTTCGAGGGAGCTCCACAGATACGCAGTATTTT
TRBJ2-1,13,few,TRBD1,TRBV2,CAIRDRVVYEQFF,TGTGCCATCCGGGACAGGGTGGTTTATGAGCAGTTCTTC
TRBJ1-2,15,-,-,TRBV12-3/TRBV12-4,CASSLGATGAYGYTF,TGTGCCAGCAGTTTAGGGGCCACGGGGGCCTATGGCTACACCTTC
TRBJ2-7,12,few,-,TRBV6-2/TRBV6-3,CASNNRQVEQYF,TGTGCCAGCAACAACCGACAGGTCGAGCAGTACTTC
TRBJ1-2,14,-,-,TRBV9,CASSVVGEAYGYTF,TGTGCCAGCAGCGTAGTTGGGGAGGCCTATGGCTACACCTTC
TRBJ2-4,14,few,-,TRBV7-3,CASSPPGRGRIQYF,TGTGCCAGCAGCCCCCCCGGTAGAGGACGAATTCAGTACTTC
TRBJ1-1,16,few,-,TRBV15,CATSRDRGSRDEEAFF,TGTGCCACCAGCAGAGACCGGGGGAGCCGGGACGAAGAAGCTTTCTTT
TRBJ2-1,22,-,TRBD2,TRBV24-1,CATSDPTSGRADSYRAIGEQFF,TGTGCCACCAGTGATCCTACTAGCGGGAGGGCAGATAGCTATCGGGCGATCGGTGAGCAGTTCTTC
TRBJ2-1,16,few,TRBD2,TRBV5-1,CASSLVSSGVYNEQFF,TGCGCCAGCAGCTTGGTCTCTAGCGGGGTCTACAATGAGCAGTTCTTC
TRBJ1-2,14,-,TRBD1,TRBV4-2,CASRDRGRADGYTF,TGTGCCAGCAGGGACAGGGGGCGCGCGGACGGCTACACCTTC
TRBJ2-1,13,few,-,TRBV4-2,CASSQVGADEQFF,TGTGCCAGCAGCCAAGTCGGGGCAGATGAGCAGTTCTTC
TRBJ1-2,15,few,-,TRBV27,CASSQRGGSFYGYTF,TGTGCCAGCAGCCAGCGGGGGGGATCTTTCTATGGCTACACCTTC
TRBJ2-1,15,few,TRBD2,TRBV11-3,CASSLREGTGNEQFF,TGTGCCAGCAGCTTAAGGGAGGGGACGGGGAATGAGCAGTTCTTC
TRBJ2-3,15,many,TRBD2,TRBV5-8,CASNLAGPSTDTQYF,TGTGCCAGCAATCTAGCGGGGCCTAGCACAGATACGCAGTATTTT